This entry concerns a single T cell receptor beta chain. The antigen is not known. These data come from a study of cytomegalovirus exposure and HLA in healthy donors. General observations from the study: The classifier was said to identify cytomegalovirus status with high specificity and sensitivity. When a later analysis compared HLA-associated TCR beta chains with equally common others, the HLA-associated chains turned out to be more clonally expanded and to have lower generation probabilities. Some public TCRs appeared in many individuals, while most sequences were rare.

Per the germline V gene, CDR1 is SNHLY and CDR2 is FYNNEI. This CDR3 comprises 13 residues. J lost 5 bases, V lost 4 bases, and 1 base had no gene match. Primers: 60 Vbeta forward and 13 Jbeta reverse. The table came from immunoSEQ multiplex PCR; TCRdb's copy has only in-frame clones and leaves some out. The profile covers over 70,000 clones, with roughly 80% appearing a single time and 20% to 30% taken by the ten largest. Sequencing was done on a sample of PBMCs. The rearrangement joins TRBV2 to TRBJ1-4; the match to TRBD1 covers 7 bases. The TCR comes from a woman aged 50 to 65 in good health and CMV-seropositive. The DNA of the CDR3 is TGTGCCAGCAGTGGGGACAGCAATGAAAAACTGTTTTTT. Its protein is CASSGDSNEKLFF.